This note documents a single TCR beta chain sequence. This clone was recorded once. What antigen it recognizes has not been identified. No quality values exist for individual bases; no much larger clone is one base distant. The cohort was made up of roughly 670 healthy bone marrow donors. At the time of sampling, all cohort members were nominally healthy, though unrecorded immune exposures were likely present. The donor was CMV seropositive and was included in the group of almost 300 seropositive cohort members. A peripheral blood sample was collected from each donor, and TCR beta sequencing was performed on peripheral blood mononuclear cells. Genomic DNA was extracted from the blood cell samples with the Qiagen DNeasy Blood Extraction Kit. This sample was taken from a study of cytomegalovirus exposure and HLA in healthy donors listed by TCRdb under 2017. The study in broad terms: An earlier analysis of more than 550 of the donors reported over 250 Gb of sequence data and 117 million unique TCR beta sequences obtained from roughly 180 million T cells. About 300 gigabases of sequencing data and tens of millions of unique TCR sequences made up an early release that covered 640 HLA-typed donors. Of the roughly 420 genotyped donors, 81% were placed in the genetic ancestry cluster associated with self-reported Caucasian donors. The study aimed to test whether cataloging public T cell receptors could reveal signatures of past pathogen exposure. The study used immunosequencing to profile the T cell repertoires of approximately 650 subjects and linked those repertoires to cytomegalovirus serostatus. Along with the approximately 650-subject first cohort, a separate validation cohort of over 90 different subjects was used. High-throughput TCR immunosequencing, statistical association of individual TCRs with disease status, and machine learning were combined to predict cytomegalovirus infection status. In a later analysis, previously published TCR beta repertoires from 500 to 750 donors were re-analyzed and high-resolution HLA genotyping was added so that TCR occurrence patterns could be studied. Rather than drawing on any new phenotypic data, the later analysis identified candidate immune exposures from TCR beta sequences and the way those sequences occurred across donors. To decide whether each TCR beta V gene segment behaved as functional or pseudogenic, an earlier analysis of over 500 of the donors relied on high-throughput TCR beta sequencing. Donor age, sex, ethnicity and CMV serostatus were collected together with the repertoire data. Genome-wide SNP genotypes for about 55% of the roughly 670 donors were used in a later genetic analysis, which treated that subset as a discovery cohort. All discovery cohort repertoires had been generated on a single sequencing platform. HLA typing included class I and class II loci at four-digit resolution. Typing coverage varied by locus: about 620-630 donors for A, B, C, DRB1 and DQB1; approximately 520 for DQA1; nearly 610 for DPA1; approximately 490 for DPB1. Four to six DR-DQ haplotypes were handled as single units for association and clustering because linkage in the cohort was strong. On average, around 200,000 unique TCR beta nucleotide sequences were sequenced per donor among about 400 genotyped donors of the cohort, with about 17% of those sequences being non-productive.

Based on the germline V gene, the CDR1 and CDR2 sequences are SGDLS and YYNGEE. The CDR3 has 16 amino acids, counting the end cysteine and phenylalanine. CDR3 DNA is the only sequence kept; it has 48 bases, read in frame from the first base. Library method: the immunoSEQ multiplex PCR assay. For the multiplex PCR, a mixture combining 60 forward primers for TCR Vbeta segments and 13 reverse primers for TCR Jbeta segments was used. A multiplex PCR assay on genomic DNA amplified the CDR3 region of rearranged TCR beta genes. The Illumina HiSeq System was used to sequence the amplified TCR beta libraries as 87-base-pair reads. The original methods were these. In a later analysis, tens of millions of unique TCR beta chains were counted across the roughly 670 repertoires, and roughly 10 million of these chains were shared by at least two donors. A nearest-neighbor algorithm error-corrected the raw reads and collapsed the reads into unique sequences, merging closely related sequences to remove PCR and sequencing errors. Alignment of CDR3 sequences to IMGT reference sequences was used to assign V, D and J gene segments. For a sequence to be retained, at least a six-nucleotide match to both a V gene segment and a J gene segment was required. Rearrangements were called productive when the CDR3 lacked stop codons and stayed in frame with V and J; all others were non-productive. Following IMGT convention, CDR3 was defined as the stretch from the second conserved V-encoded cysteine up to the conserved J-encoded phenylalanine. The earlier analysis of about 620 of the donors excluded sequences that lacked an unambiguous match to a single V gene segment. In an earlier analysis of 500 to 750 of the donors, V segments were called functional above 56.7% productive rearrangements and were called segregating when the between-donor standard deviation exceeded 5%. A statistical classification framework was developed to diagnose cytomegalovirus status using the catalog of TCR beta chain sequences. A later analysis assigned V and J genes by comparing TCR nucleotide sequences with IMGT/GENE-DB human TR gene sequences. Using the TCRdist pipeline, a later analysis assigned CDR3 sequences along with most-parsimonious VDJ recombination scenarios. In a later analysis, each TCR beta chain was defined by its CDR3 amino acid sequence together with its V-gene family, and reads lacking a unique V-gene family were excluded. A later analysis removed 450 to 600 highly shared, low-generation-probability nucleotide sequences to deal with suspected cross-contamination and a sequencing artifact. In a later analysis, a clonal expansion index for each public chain was calculated from normalized within-repertoire ranks of inferred template counts. Generation probabilities in a later analysis came from a VDJ recombination model fitted to out-of-frame rearrangements, and those results were checked against IGoR. In a later analysis, TCR-TCR, TCR-HLA and TCR-CMV co-occurrence was scored with hypergeometric tests, and a repertoire-size bias correction was applied to TCR pairs. To estimate false discovery rates, a later analysis permuted the HLA or CMV assignments 20 times. In a later analysis, co-occurring TCRs were grouped using DBSCAN, and TCRdist sequence similarity was added for clustering within HLA-allele-positive subsets. Co-occurrence clustering excluded repertoires with fewer than 30,000 or more than 120,000 public chains, plus five with anomalous nucleotide sharing. TCRdb mirrors the immuneACCESS table, restricted to in-frame sequences. Some clones are absent from its copies; in checked studies, under half trace to an unresolved V gene, and the reason for the others is unknown. Clonal size and the V and J genes are those of that table, whereas D and trimming came from the DNA. This sample lists 95,000 to 150,000 clones; roughly 83% were detected once. Around 20% of the sample comes from the top ten.

Study-wide conclusions, independent of this receptor: According to a later genetic analysis, donors in an Asian-associated ancestry cluster had fewer N-insertions in productive TCRs than the roughly 700-donor mean. In an earlier analysis of about 540 of the donors, most TCR beta V segments were observed in productive rearrangements about 90% or about 30% of the time, broadly matching IMGT annotations. HLA typing was unavailable for some donors at each locus, so association tests used only the typed subset. A further reported finding was that TCR beta sequences accurately predicted the HLA-A and HLA-B alleles for most subjects in the first cohort. According to a later analysis, TCR association rates differed among HLA loci, with DRB1 alleles showing the most associated TCRs and HLA-C alleles showing the fewest. Assigning TCR associations to individual alleles was difficult when HLA alleles, especially DR and DQ, strongly co-occurred. In both the original and validation cohorts, the classifier was reported to diagnose cytomegalovirus status with high specificity and sensitivity. Roughly uniform sequencing depth across donors was assumed in presence/absence analyses, although this assumption may not hold. Linkage disequilibrium might explain the correlated functional status among segregating V segments, but an unknown experimental factor could not be ruled out. In this cohort, only TCR beta chains were sequenced, and detectable features were limited by the absence of alpha or paired-chain data. Across donors, most TCR sequences were observed very rarely, whereas some public TCRs were present in many individuals. Some IMGT-functional V segments, including TRBV6-2 and TRBV6-3, could not be distinguished by the 87-base-pair reads and were therefore excluded. CMV serostatus was the only immune exposure information available for the cohort. A later genetic analysis associated a missense DCLRE1C variant with V-gene and J-gene trimming of TCR beta chains, and an independent cohort replicated the association. According to the authors, the approach could potentially be generalized to other disease states and immunological phenotypes. Over 15 rarely observed V segments, including chromosome 9 orphons, were excluded from the earlier analysis of a few hundred of the donors because counts were too low. At a false discovery rate of 0.05, a later analysis linked about 17,000 TCR beta sequences to specific HLA alleles. Compared with equally common non-associated chains, HLA-associated TCR beta chains in a later analysis were more clonally expanded and had lower generation probabilities. Most CMV-associated TCR beta chains appeared to be HLA-restricted in a later analysis, and the HLA associations seemed to be driven largely by CMV exposure. In the study, 164 TCR beta chains were listed as associated with cytomegalovirus. According to a later analysis, parvovirus B19, influenza, CMV and Epstein-Barr virus appeared linked to several top co-occurrence clusters. A few of the identified cytomegalovirus-associated TCR beta chains were confirmed in vitro to be specific for cytomegalovirus antigens. The sequencing pipeline was judged likely to have produced a cluster of highly shared sequence variants as a technical artifact.

The source material was PBMCs. The sequence derives from a man between 18 and 35 years old in good health and CMV-seropositive. The receptor chain draws on TRBV9 and TRBJ2-5, with TRBD2 identical over 9 junction bases. The closer fit of TRBJ2-7 to the DNA end suggests the J call may be wrong. The nucleotide sequence is given as TGTGCCAGCAGCCCTCGCCCTAGCGGGGCCCTCTACGAGCAGTACTTC. Translated, it reads CASSPRPSGALYEQYF.